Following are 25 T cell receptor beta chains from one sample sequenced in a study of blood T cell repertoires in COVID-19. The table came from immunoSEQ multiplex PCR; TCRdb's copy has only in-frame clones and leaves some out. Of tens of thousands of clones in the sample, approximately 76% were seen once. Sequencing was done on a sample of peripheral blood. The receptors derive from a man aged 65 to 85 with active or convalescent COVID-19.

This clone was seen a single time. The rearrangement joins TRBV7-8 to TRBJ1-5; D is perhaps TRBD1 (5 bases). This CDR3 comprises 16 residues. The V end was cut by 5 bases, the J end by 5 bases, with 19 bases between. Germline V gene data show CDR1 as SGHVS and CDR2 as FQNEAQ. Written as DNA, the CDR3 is TGTGCCAGCAGCCTAACCGGGACTCAGAATTATCAGCCCCAGCATTTT. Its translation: CASSLTGTQNYQPQHF. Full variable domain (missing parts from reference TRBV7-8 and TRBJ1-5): GAGVSQSPRYKVAKRGQDVALRCDPISGHVSLFWYQQALGQGPEFLTYFQNEAQLDKSGLPSDRFFAERPEGSVSTLKIQRTQQEDSAVYLCASSLTGTQNYQPQHFGDGTRLSIL.

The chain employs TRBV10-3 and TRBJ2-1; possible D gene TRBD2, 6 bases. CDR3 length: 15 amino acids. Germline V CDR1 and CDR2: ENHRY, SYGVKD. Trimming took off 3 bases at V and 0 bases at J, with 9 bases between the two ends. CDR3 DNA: TGTGCCATCAGTGACCGGGGGAGCTCCTACAATGAGCAGTTCTTC. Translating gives CAISDRGSSYNEQFF.

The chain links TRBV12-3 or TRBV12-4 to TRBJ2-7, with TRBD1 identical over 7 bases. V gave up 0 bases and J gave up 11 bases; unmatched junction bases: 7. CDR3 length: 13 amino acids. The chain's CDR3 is CASSLAWDSPKYF. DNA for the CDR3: TGTGCCAGCAGTTTAGCCTGGGACAGCCCGAAGTACTTC.

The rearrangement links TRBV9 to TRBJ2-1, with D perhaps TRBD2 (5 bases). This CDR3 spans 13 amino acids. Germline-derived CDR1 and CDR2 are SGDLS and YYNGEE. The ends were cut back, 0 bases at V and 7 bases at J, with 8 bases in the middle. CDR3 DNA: TGTGCCAGCAGCGTAGCTCCGGGAAATGAGCAGTTCTTC. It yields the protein CASSVAPGNEQFF.

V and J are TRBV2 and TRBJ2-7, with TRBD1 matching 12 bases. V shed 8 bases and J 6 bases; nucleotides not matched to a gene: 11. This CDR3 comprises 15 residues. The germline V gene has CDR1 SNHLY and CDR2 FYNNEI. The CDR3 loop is CASSSGTGGAGEQYF. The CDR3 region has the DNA TGTGCCAGCTCATCCGGGACAGGGGGCGCGGGCGAGCAGTACTTC. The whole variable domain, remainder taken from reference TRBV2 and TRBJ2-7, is EPEVTQTPSHQVTQMGQEVILRCVPISNHLYFYWYRQILGQKVEFLVSFYNNEISEKSEIFDDQFSVERPDGSNFTLKIRSTKLEDSAMYFCASSSGTGGAGEQYFGPGTRLTVT.

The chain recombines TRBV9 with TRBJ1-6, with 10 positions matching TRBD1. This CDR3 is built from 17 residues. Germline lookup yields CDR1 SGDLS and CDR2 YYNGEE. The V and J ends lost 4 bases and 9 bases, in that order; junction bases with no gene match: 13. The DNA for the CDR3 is TGTGCCAGCAGCCCGCCGGGACAGGGGACCGCAGGTTCACCCCTCCACTTT. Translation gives CASSPPGQGTAGSPLHF. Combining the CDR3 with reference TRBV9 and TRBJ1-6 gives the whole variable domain DSGVTQTPKHLITATGQRVTLRCSPRSGDLSVYWYQQSLDQGLQFLIQYYNGEERAKGNILERFSAQQFPDLHSELNLSSLELGDSALYFCASSPPGQGTAGSPLHFGNGTRLTVT.

Here the CDR3 reads CASEYPSSGNTEAFF. The CDR3 nucleotides read TGTGCCAGTGAATACCCTTCCTCAGGGAACACTGAAGCTTTCTTT. This chain links TRBV2 with TRBJ1-1, with D unclear. The CDR3 loop spans 15 amino acids. Germline-derived CDR1 and CDR2 are SNHLY and FYNNEI. Trimming cost V 9 bases and J 1 base, with 18 bases left between them.

The CDR3 sequence is CAWSLASGNIQYF. In DNA form, the CDR3 reads TGTGCCTGGAGTTTAGCCAGTGGAAACATTCAGTACTTC. This chain links TRBV30 with TRBJ2-4, with D uncertain. V gave up 2 bases and J gave up 6 bases, with 11 bases separating them. This CDR3 contains 13 residues. Germline values: CDR1 GTSNPN, CDR2 SVGIG (reference sequence). The whole variable domain, remainder taken from reference TRBV30 and TRBJ2-4, is SQTIHQWPATLVQPVGSPLSLECTVEGTSNPNLYWYRQAAGRGLQLLFYSVGIGQISSEVPQNLSASRPQDRQFILSSKKLLLSDSGFYLCAWSLASGNIQYFGAGTRLSVL.

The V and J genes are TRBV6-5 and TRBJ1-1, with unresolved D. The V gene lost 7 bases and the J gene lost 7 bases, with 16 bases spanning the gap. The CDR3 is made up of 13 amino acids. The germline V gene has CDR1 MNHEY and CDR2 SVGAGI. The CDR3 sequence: CASIVRGSYEAFF. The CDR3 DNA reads TGTGCCAGCATCGTCCGAGGGAGTTATGAAGCTTTCTTT.

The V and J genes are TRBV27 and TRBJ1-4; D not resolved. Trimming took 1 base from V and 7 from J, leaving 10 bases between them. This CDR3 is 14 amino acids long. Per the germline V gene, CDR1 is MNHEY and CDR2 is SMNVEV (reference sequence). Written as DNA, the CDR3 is TGTGCCAGCAGTTTATTGCCTCGGGGTGAAAAACTGTTTTTT. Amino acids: CASSLLPRGEKLFF.

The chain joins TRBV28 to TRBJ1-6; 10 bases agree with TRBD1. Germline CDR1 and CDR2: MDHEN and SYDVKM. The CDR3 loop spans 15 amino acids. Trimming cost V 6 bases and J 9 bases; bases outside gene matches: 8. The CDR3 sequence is CASRDAGTGASPLHF. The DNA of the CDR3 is TGTGCCAGCAGGGACGCCGGGACAGGGGCTTCACCCCTCCACTTT.

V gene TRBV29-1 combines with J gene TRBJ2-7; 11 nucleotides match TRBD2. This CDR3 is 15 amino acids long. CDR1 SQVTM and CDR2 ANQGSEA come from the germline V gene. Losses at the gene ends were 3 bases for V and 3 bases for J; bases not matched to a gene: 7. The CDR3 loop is CSVDASSGGIYEQYF. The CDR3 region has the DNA TGCAGCGTTGACGCTTCTAGCGGGGGGATCTACGAGCAGTACTTC.

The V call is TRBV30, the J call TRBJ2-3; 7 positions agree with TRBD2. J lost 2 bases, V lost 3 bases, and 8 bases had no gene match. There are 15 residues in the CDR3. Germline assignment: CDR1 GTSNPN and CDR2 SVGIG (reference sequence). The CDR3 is CAWRKRGLYTDTQYF. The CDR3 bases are TGTGCCTGGAGGAAGCGGGGCCTCTACACAGATACGCAGTATTTT. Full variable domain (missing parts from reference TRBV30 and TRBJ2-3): SQTIHQWPATLVQPVGSPLSLECTVEGTSNPNLYWYRQAAGRGLQLLFYSVGIGQISSEVPQNLSASRPQDRQFILSSKKLLLSDSGFYLCAWRKRGLYTDTQYFGPGTRLTVL.

CDR3 DNA: TGTGCCAGCAGCTTGGCCGGACAGTACTCTGGAAACACCATATATTTT. Translation: CASSLAGQYSGNTIYF. The chain employs TRBV5-6 and TRBJ1-3; D may be TRBD1 (6 bases). This CDR3 comprises 16 residues. V lost 0 bases to trimming and J lost 0 bases, with 10 bases between them. The V gene's germline CDR1 is SGHDT and CDR2 YYEEEE.

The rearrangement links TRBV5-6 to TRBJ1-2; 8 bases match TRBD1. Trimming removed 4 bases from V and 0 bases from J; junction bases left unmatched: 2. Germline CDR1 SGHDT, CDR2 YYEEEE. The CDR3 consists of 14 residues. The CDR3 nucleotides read TGTGCCAGCAGCGTGGGACAGGCTAACTATGGCTACACCTTC. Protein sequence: CASSVGQANYGYTF.

This CDR3 is CASSIPGQGNTIYF. The CDR3, as DNA: TGTGCCAGCAGTATTCCGGGACAGGGAAACACCATATATTTT. The chain carries TRBV28 and TRBJ1-3; 7 bases align to TRBD1. The junction had 5 bases not matched to a gene; V was cut back by 5 bases and J by 4 bases. The length of the CDR3 is 14 residues. Per germline, CDR1 MDHEN and CDR2 SYDVKM.

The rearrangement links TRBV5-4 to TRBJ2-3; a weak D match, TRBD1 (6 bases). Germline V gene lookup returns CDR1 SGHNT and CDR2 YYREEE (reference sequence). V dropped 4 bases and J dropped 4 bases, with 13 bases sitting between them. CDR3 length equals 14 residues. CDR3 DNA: TGTGCCAGCAGCCCTGATCAGGGGCCAGATACGCAGTATTTT. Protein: CASSPDQGPDTQYF.

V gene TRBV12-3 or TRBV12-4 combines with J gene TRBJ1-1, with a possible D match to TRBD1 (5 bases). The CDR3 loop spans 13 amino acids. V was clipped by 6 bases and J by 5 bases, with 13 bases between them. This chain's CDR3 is CASSWGERTEAFF. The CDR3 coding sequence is TGTGCCAGCAGCTGGGGGGAACGGACTGAAGCTTTCTTT.

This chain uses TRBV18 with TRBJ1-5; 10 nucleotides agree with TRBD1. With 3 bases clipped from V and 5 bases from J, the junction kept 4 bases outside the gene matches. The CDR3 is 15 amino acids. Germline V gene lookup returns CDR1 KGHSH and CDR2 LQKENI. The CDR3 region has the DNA TGTGCCAGCTCACCCGGGACAGGGGATTATCAGCCCCAGCATTTT. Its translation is CASSPGTGDYQPQHF.

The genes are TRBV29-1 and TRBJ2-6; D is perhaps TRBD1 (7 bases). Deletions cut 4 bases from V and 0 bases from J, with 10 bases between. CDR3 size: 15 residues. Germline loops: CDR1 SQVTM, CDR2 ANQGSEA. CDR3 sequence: CSVAGGSSGANVLTF. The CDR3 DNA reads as TGCAGCGTTGCAGGGGGGAGCTCTGGGGCCAACGTCCTGACTTTC.

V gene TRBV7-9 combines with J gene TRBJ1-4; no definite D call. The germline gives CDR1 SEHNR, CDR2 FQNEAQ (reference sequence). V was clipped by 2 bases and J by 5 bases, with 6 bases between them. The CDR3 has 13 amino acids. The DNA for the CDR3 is TGTGCCAGCAGCTTACGGTTAAATGAAAAACTGTTTTTT. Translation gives CASSLRLNEKLFF.

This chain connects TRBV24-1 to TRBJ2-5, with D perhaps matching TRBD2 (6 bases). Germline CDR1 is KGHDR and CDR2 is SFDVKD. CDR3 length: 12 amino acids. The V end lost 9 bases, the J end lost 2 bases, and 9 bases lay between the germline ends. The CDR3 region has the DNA TGTGCCACCGGGGGAGGTCAAGAGACCCAGTACTTC. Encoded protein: CATGGGQETQYF.

The CDR3 loop is CAWSSGGPKQYF. Written as DNA, the CDR3 is TGTGCCTGGAGTTCTGGGGGCCCCAAGCAGTACTTC. This chain connects TRBV30 to TRBJ2-7, with D possibly being TRBD1 (6 bases). The CDR3 is 12 residues long. V shed 2 bases and J shed 8 bases, with 13 bases lying between them. Germline assignment: CDR1 GTSNPN and CDR2 SVGIG (reference sequence).

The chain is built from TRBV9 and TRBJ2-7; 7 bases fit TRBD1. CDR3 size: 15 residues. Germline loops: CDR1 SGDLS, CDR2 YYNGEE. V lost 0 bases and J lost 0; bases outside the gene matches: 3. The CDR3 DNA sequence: TGTGCCAGCAGCGTAGGACAGGGCTTCTCCTACGAGCAGTACTTC. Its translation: CASSVGQGFSYEQYF.

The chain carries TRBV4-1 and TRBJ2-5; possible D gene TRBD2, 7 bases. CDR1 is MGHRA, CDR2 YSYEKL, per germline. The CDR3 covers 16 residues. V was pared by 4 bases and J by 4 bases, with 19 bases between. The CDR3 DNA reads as TGCGCCAGCAGCCTTTCGGGGGGCCGGGTAGGAGAGACCCAGTACTTC. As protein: CASSLSGGRVGETQYF.